The next 21 T cell receptor beta chains were all read from a single sample in a study of cytomegalovirus exposure and HLA in healthy donors. The PCR made use of 60 Vbeta and 13 Jbeta primers. Clones were read by immunoSEQ multiplex PCR, and TCRdb kept only the in-frame ones, dropping some. The table has 85,000 to 100,000 clones, about 68% seen once. The sequenced material came from PBMCs. The receptors originated from a human donor in good health.

The chain employs TRBV5-8 and TRBJ1-4, with a possible D match to TRBD1 (5 bases). CDR3 length: 14 amino acids. Between the trimmed V and J ends, which lost 0 bases and 6 bases, there was a span of 9 bases. CDR1 is SGHTS and CDR2 is YDEGEE in the germline V gene. This CDR3 is CASSLEKGYEKLFF. The DNA of the CDR3 is TGTGCCAGCAGCTTGGAAAAGGGGTATGAAAAACTGTTTTTT.

There are a few counts of this clone. The chain is built from TRBV9 and TRBJ2-6; D gene unclear. Germline values: CDR1 SGDLS, CDR2 YYNGEE. This CDR3 has 13 residues. Trimming left V 7 bases short and J 0 bases short, with 5 bases between. The CDR3 DNA is TGTGCCAGCCGAGTCTCTGGGGCCAACGTCCTGACTTTC. This gives the protein CASRVSGANVLTF.

The chain links TRBV5-1 to TRBJ1-1, with unresolved D. Germline loops: CDR1 SGHRS, CDR2 YFSETQ. This CDR3 region has 14 residues. Trimming took off 5 bases at V and 2 bases at J, with 13 bases between the two ends. The DNA for the CDR3 is TGCGCCAGCAGGTTCTCCAGCGGTAACACTGAAGCTTTCTTT. Translated: CASRFSSGNTEAFF.

This chain connects TRBV28 to TRBJ1-4; tentatively, D is TRBD1 (6 bases). V lost 6 bases, J lost 0 bases, and 14 bases lay in between. Germline CDR1 reads MDHEN; CDR2 reads SYDVKM. CDR3 length equals 16 residues. The CDR3 coding sequence is TGTGCCAGCAGCAAGTCTGGACAGTCAACTAATGAAAAACTGTTTTTT. The encoded protein is CASSKSGQSTNEKLFF.

Points on this clone: Within the sample, other DNA sequences also encode this same CDR3. The chain carries TRBV5-6 and TRBJ2-5, with TRBD2 identical over 13 bases. Germline V lookup: CDR1 SGHDT, CDR2 YYEEEE. The junction had 0 bases not matched to a gene; V was cut back by 0 bases and J by 4 bases. The CDR3 is made up of 15 amino acids. The CDR3 protein is CASSLGLAGGETQYF. CDR3 in DNA: TGTGCCAGCAGCTTGGGACTAGCGGGGGGAGAGACCCAGTACTTC.

In DNA form, the CDR3 reads TGTGCCAGCAGCTTAGAATCAAGCACAGATACGCAGTATTTT. It yields the protein CASSLESSTDTQYF. The rearrangement joins TRBV7-6 to TRBJ2-3; D gene uncertain. The germline CDR1 and CDR2 sequences are SGHVS and FNYEAQ. Trimming removed 1 base at V and 0 bases at J, with 5 bases between. The CDR3 length is 14 residues.

The chain carries TRBV5-6 and TRBJ1-2; tentatively, D is TRBD1 (5 bases). This CDR3 is 13 amino acids long. Trimming removed 2 bases from V and 4 bases from J, with 9 bases in between. Germline V gives CDR1 SGHDT, CDR2 YYEEEE. The CDR3 sequence: CASSFSGGYGYTF. The DNA of the CDR3 is TGTGCCAGCAGCTTCTCGGGGGGCTATGGCTACACCTTC.

This clone has a handful of counts. The genes are TRBV6-5 and TRBJ1-1; 10 nucleotides agree with TRBD1. Germline trimming cut 7 bases from V and 5 bases from J; bases unmatched to any gene: 4. CDR3 length: 13 residues. CDR1 is MNHEY, CDR2 SVGAGI, per germline. For the CDR3, the DNA is TGTGCCAGCACCCGGACAGGGGGGACTGAAGCTTTCTTT. Encoded protein: CASTRTGGTEAFF.

The chain couples TRBV11-1 to TRBJ2-5, with TRBD1 matching over 10 bases. V shed 4 bases, J shed 4 bases, and the junction held 0 bases outside the gene matches. The germline V gene has CDR1 SGHAT and CDR2 FQDESV (reference sequence). The CDR3 covers 13 residues. CDR3 loop: CASSWDRGETQYF. In DNA form, the CDR3 reads TGTGCCAGCAGCTGGGACAGGGGAGAGACCCAGTACTTC.

Notes on this clone: At one end the junction does not follow the germline gene, possibly because of a read error. The chain employs TRBV18 and TRBJ1-4, with 9 bases matching TRBD1. This CDR3 is 13 amino acids long. CDR1 is KGHSH and CDR2 is LQKENI in the germline V gene. CDR3 amino acids: CASSQGANEKLFF. For the CDR3, the DNA is TGTGCCAGTTCACAGGGGGCGAATGAAAAACTGTTTTTT.

The chain carries TRBV18 and TRBJ2-7; unclear D gene. CDR3 length equals 16 residues. The V gene lost 1 base and the J gene lost 0 bases, with 13 bases spanning the gap. Germline values: CDR1 KGHSH, CDR2 LQKENI. The CDR3 region is CASSPLRVLSSYEQYF. Here the CDR3 DNA reads TGTGCCAGCTCACCACTACGGGTACTGAGCTCCTACGAGCAGTACTTC.

This chain joins TRBV5-4 and TRBJ1-1; TRBD1 matches 9 bases. The CDR3 spans 17 residues. Germline assignment: CDR1 SGHNT and CDR2 YYREEE (reference sequence). V shed 4 bases, J shed 4 bases, and the junction held 14 bases outside the gene matches. CDR3 in amino acids: CASSRPGQGVRATEAFF. The CDR3 nucleotides read TGTGCCAGCAGCAGACCGGGACAGGGCGTCAGGGCCACTGAAGCTTTCTTT. The complete variable domain, with remaining parts taken from reference TRBV5-4 and TRBJ1-1, reads ETGVTQSPTHLIKTRGQQVTLRCSSQSGHNTVSWYQQALGQGPQFIFQYYREEENGRGNFPPRFSGLQFPNYSSELNVNALELDDSALYLCASSRPGQGVRATEAFFGQGTRLTVV.

The chain links TRBV29-1 to TRBJ2-7, with a possible D match to TRBD2 (6 bases). V lost 3 bases to trimming and J lost 4 bases, with 13 bases between them. CDR1 SQVTM and CDR2 ANQGSEA come from the germline V gene. The CDR3 covers 13 residues. The CDR3 here is CSVELGGAYEQYF. The CDR3 DNA reads TGCAGCGTTGAGTTGGGGGGAGCATACGAGCAGTACTTC.

The rearrangement links TRBV11-2 to TRBJ1-1; TRBD1 matches 8 bases. The CDR3 length is 16 residues. V was pared by 4 bases and J by 1 base, with 8 bases of the junction left unmatched. In germline, CDR1 is SGHAT, CDR2 FQNNGV. The CDR3 spells CASSSRTGQGNTEAFF. The CDR3 DNA follows: TGTGCCAGCAGCTCCCGGACAGGGCAGGGGAACACTGAAGCTTTCTTT.

This clone was picked up a small number of times. The chain carries TRBV2 and TRBJ1-2; the match to TRBD1 covers 8 bases. Germline CDR1 is SNHLY and CDR2 is FYNNEI. The V gene end was trimmed by 4 bases and the J gene end by 6 bases; junction bases not matched to a gene: 7. CDR3 size: 14 residues. CDR3 nucleotide sequence: TGTGCCAGCAGTGTCCAACGGACAGGGAATGGCTACACCTTC. Encoded protein: CASSVQRTGNGYTF.

This clone has a single count. V and J are TRBV13 and TRBJ2-3; the match to TRBD1 covers 9 bases. Germline-derived CDR1 and CDR2 are PRHDT and FYEKMQ (reference sequence). Unmatched junction bases numbered 7, after V lost 2 bases and J lost 4 bases. There are 16 residues in the CDR3. The CDR3 DNA reads as TGTGCCAGCAGCTTATACGGGACAGGGTCGGCAGATACGCAGTATTTT. Translation: CASSLYGTGSADTQYF.

The V call is TRBV19, the J call TRBJ2-5; 8 nucleotides align to TRBD1. This CDR3 has 13 residues. J was trimmed by 2 bases and V by 9 bases; bases with no gene match: 5. Looked up from germline, CDR1 is LNHDA and CDR2 is SQIVND (reference sequence). CDR3 nucleotide sequence: TGTGCCAGCCATAGGACAGGGCAAGAGACCCAGTACTTC. Amino acids: CASHRTGQETQYF.

This clone was recorded once. The V gene is TRBV5-8, the J gene TRBJ2-2; 7 nucleotides match TRBD1. CDR3 size: 15 residues. With V trimmed by 0 bases and J by 7 bases, 6 bases remained unmatched. Per germline, CDR1 SGHTS and CDR2 YDEGEE. The CDR3 DNA follows: TGTGCCAGCAGCTTGGGACAGGGAAAAAACGGGGAGCTGTTTTTT. Its protein product is CASSLGQGKNGELFF.

This clone was seen a single time. This chain links TRBV11-3 with TRBJ2-7; no clear D gene. The CDR3 loop spans 13 amino acids. Germline CDR1 SGHNT, CDR2 YENEEA. The V end was cut by 0 bases, the J end by 4 bases, with 7 bases between. Here the CDR3 DNA reads TGTGCCAGCAGCTTAGACCCGTTGTACGAGCAGTACTTC. Translated: CASSLDPLYEQYF.

This clone was observed a handful of times. The chain has TRBV2 and TRBJ2-7; 9 nucleotides align to TRBD1. The CDR3 runs to 15 residues. The V segment lost 7 bases and the J segment 6 bases; nucleotides outside the gene matches: 13. CDR1 and CDR2 (germline): SNHLY, FYNNEI. The CDR3 reads CASTPLTGGMGEQYF. The CDR3 region has the DNA TGTGCCAGCACCCCACTGACAGGGGGGATGGGCGAGCAGTACTTC.

The chain carries TRBV7-9 and TRBJ1-1, with no clear D. The V end was cut by 10 bases, the J end by 0 bases, with 15 bases between. From germline, CDR1 is SEHNR and CDR2 FQNEAQ (reference sequence). The CDR3 loop spans 14 amino acids. In nucleotides, the CDR3 is TGTGCCACCCTCCTAGTCGGGGTGAACACTGAAGCTTTCTTT. Amino acid sequence: CATLLVGVNTEAFF.